This is a list of T cell receptor beta chains from one sample in a study of control samples from healthy donors and cancer patients. Clones were read by immunoSEQ multiplex PCR, and TCRdb kept only the in-frame ones, dropping some. The sample has 150,000 to 200,000 clones, 85% to 95% seen once. The sample taken for sequencing was blood. The receptors derive from a woman between 18 and 29 years old in good health. Each CDR3 is given with its conserved first and last residue. Fields, in order: D gene, J gene, V gene, CDR3 protein. The D gene is left open where the match is weak.

D: -; J: TRBJ1-1; V: TRBV27; CDR3: CASRKTVNTEAFF
D: -; J: TRBJ1-1; V: TRBV5-1; CDR3: CASSSQSTLNTEAFF
D: -; J: TRBJ1-2; V: TRBV6-6; CDR3: CASREVGGSSYGYTF
D: -; J: TRBJ2-1; V: TRBV24-1; CDR3: CATQGSGSNFYNEQFF
D: -; J: TRBJ2-7; V: TRBV28; CDR3: CASSTGSYEQYF
D: -; J: TRBJ2-3; V: TRBV7-3; CDR3: CASSLTTGTDTQYF
D: -; J: TRBJ1-4; V: TRBV5-6; CDR3: CASSPGAVTNEKLFF
D: -; J: TRBJ1-2; V: TRBV2; CDR3: CASTEEEFNGYTF
D: -; J: TRBJ1-5; V: TRBV6-1; CDR3: CASTGVGQPQHF
D: TRBD1; J: TRBJ1-2; V: TRBV28; CDR3: CASSFPVRTGRDYTF
D: -; J: TRBJ2-5; V: TRBV21-1; CDR3: CASSKNGGHYPAQETQYF
D: -; J: TRBJ1-2; V: TRBV4-1; CDR3: CASSWGADYGYTF
D: TRBD2; J: TRBJ2-1; V: TRBV10-3; CDR3: CATLSSGSSYNEQFF
D: TRBD1; J: TRBJ1-1; V: TRBV4-1; CDR3: CASSQGGTVAGAFF
D: -; J: TRBJ1-1; V: TRBV5-4; CDR3: CASSSGTSRRNTEAFF
D: TRBD1; J: TRBJ1-1; V: TRBV11-3; CDR3: CASSYGTGNTEAFF
D: -; J: TRBJ2-1; V: TRBV5-1; CDR3: CASRGGLAAPRGEQFF
D: -; J: TRBJ2-7; V: TRBV6-2/TRBV6-3; CDR3: CASSRGQFESEQYF
D: -; J: TRBJ2-3; V: TRBV5-1; CDR3: CASSQGRTTDTQYF
D: TRBD1; J: TRBJ2-2; V: TRBV4-2; CDR3: CASSQDLDRVITGELFF
D: TRBD2; J: TRBJ2-3; V: TRBV24-1; CDR3: CATSSLPGLAGGRDTQYF
D: -; J: TRBJ1-5; V: TRBV4-2; CDR3: CASSQVYSNQPQHF
D: TRBD1; J: TRBJ1-2; V: TRBV11-2; CDR3: CASSFETGGYGYTF
D: -; J: TRBJ2-7; V: TRBV12-2; CDR3: CASRLERDIVYEQYF
D: TRBD1; J: TRBJ2-5; V: TRBV29-1; CDR3: CSVTGEETQYF
D: -; J: TRBJ1-2; V: TRBV6-5; CDR3: CASSYSTGGYTF
D: TRBD1; J: TRBJ2-1; V: TRBV24-1; CDR3: CATSDPSGTGNYNEQFF
D: -; J: TRBJ1-2; V: TRBV19; CDR3: CASSIGDYGYTF
D: -; J: TRBJ2-7; V: TRBV6-2/TRBV6-3; CDR3: CASSYTDRNEQYF
D: -; J: TRBJ1-1; V: TRBV18; CDR3: CASSLQGSAFF
D: -; J: TRBJ2-1; V: TRBV14; CDR3: CASSLIIGLDPLF
D: -; J: TRBJ1-2; V: TRBV5-4; CDR3: CASSLTTLEGYTF
D: TRBD1; J: TRBJ1-5; V: TRBV25-1; CDR3: CASSGHRGGPQHF